A selection of T cell receptor beta chains follows, all from one sample in a study of EBV T-cell therapy then PD-1 blockade in nasopharyngeal carcinoma. The assay was immunoSEQ multiplex PCR, and TCRdb's table has in-frame clones only and misses some. Among about 17,000 clones listed, over 70% were seen once. These receptors have no known antigen. The source material was CD8+ T cells from blood, sampled at day 0 from a patient whose treatment included autologous EBV-specific T cells and nivolumab. These receptors originate from a man aged 40-50 years with nasopharyngeal carcinoma. Each CDR3 is given with its conserved first and last residue. A D gene is named only where the DNA matches it firmly. Only some rows state a clone size, as once, few, many or a class for expanded clones.

size | D | J | V | DNA | CDR3
. | . | TRBJ2-3 | TRBV4-1 | TGCGCCAGCAGCCAAGCGCCAGGCCGGGCATTATCAGATACGCAGTATTTT | CASSQAPGRALSDTQYF
. | . | TRBJ1-6 | TRBV5-5 | TGTGCCAGCACGGACCCGGCCTATAATTCACCCCTCCACTTT | CASTDPAYNSPLHF
. | TRBD2 | TRBJ2-3 | TRBV7-3 | TGTGCCAGCAGCTCACACGGGACTAGCGGAGATACGCAGTATTTT | CASSSHGTSGDTQYF
. | . | TRBJ2-5 | TRBV5-5 | TGTGCCAGCAGCTTGGTAGGCCGGCGAGAGACCCAGTACTTC | CASSLVGRRETQYF
. | TRBD2 | TRBJ2-5 | TRBV5-1 | TGCGCCAGCAGCTTAGGGATCGGGAGGGCTCTCCAAGAGACCCAGTACTTC | CASSLGIGRALQETQYF
. | . | TRBJ2-7 | TRBV12-3/TRBV12-4 | TGTGCCAGCAGTTTTAGTCCATCCTACGAGCAGTACTTC | CASSFSPSYEQYF
. | TRBD2 | TRBJ2-3 | TRBV7-2 | TGTGCCAGCAGCAACGGACTAGCGGGAGATACGCAGTATTTT | CASSNGLAGDTQYF
. | . | TRBJ2-7 | TRBV2 | TGTGCCAGCAGCCAAGGGGGACCCGCGCTCTACGAGCAGTACTTC | CASSQGGPALYEQYF
medium-sized | . | TRBJ1-4 | TRBV15 | TGTGCCACCAGCCCACGCCCCGGGGGCCCAACTAATGAAAAACTGTTTTTT | CATSPRPGGPTNEKLFF
. | . | TRBJ1-1 | TRBV4-3 | TGCGCCAGCAGCCAAGTCTACATGAACACTGAAGCTTTCTTT | CASSQVYMNTEAFF
. | . | TRBJ2-7 | TRBV4-2 | TGTGCCAGCAGCCAGGGGGTCGGTAAATACGAGCAGTACTTC | CASSQGVGKYEQYF
. | . | TRBJ1-6 | TRBV10-1 | TGCGCCAGCAGGGGAGTGGACAGCTCCTATAATTCACCCCTCCACTTT | CASRGVDSSYNSPLHF
. | TRBD2 | TRBJ2-1 | TRBV15 | TGTGCCACCAGCAGAGTGGACGGGGGGGCCGATGAGCAGTTCTTC | CATSRVDGGADEQFF
. | TRBD2 | TRBJ2-3 | TRBV9 | TGTGCCAGCAGCGGAGGGGCGGGGGGGCTCGGAGGCACAGATACGCAGTATTTT | CASSGGAGGLGGTDTQYF
. | . | TRBJ1-1 | TRBV9 | TGTGCCAGCAGCGTAGGGGCAGGTCTGAACACTGAAGCTTTCTTT | CASSVGAGLNTEAFF
. | TRBD1 | TRBJ1-4 | TRBV2 | TGTGCCGGTGCGGGGACAGGGTGGGGTGAAAAACTGTTTTTT | CAGAGTGWGEKLFF
. | . | TRBJ2-5 | TRBV7-8 | TGTGCCAGCAGCTTCCCCACCCTCATAGCGGACCCCCAAGAGACCCAGTACTTC | CASSFPTLIADPQETQYF
. | . | TRBJ2-2 | TRBV19 | TGTGCCAGTAGTAGTTCGGGGAACACCGGGGAGCTGTTTTTT | CASSSSGNTGELFF
few | TRBD1 | TRBJ2-2 | TRBV7-3 | TGTGCCAGCAGCTATACAGGGGTCGGGGAGCTGTTTTTT | CASSYTGVGELFF
. | . | TRBJ2-7 | TRBV4-1 | TGCGCCAGCAGCCAAGAACGGACTTATAGCTCCTACGAGCAGTACTTC | CASSQERTYSSYEQYF
. | TRBD1 | TRBJ2-5 | TRBV6-1 | TGTGCCAGCAGTGAGAGCCGGACAGGGCAGTACCAAGAGACCCAGTACTTC | CASSESRTGQYQETQYF
. | . | TRBJ1-1 | TRBV10-3 | TGTGCCATTACGGCCTCACCGAGGACTGAAGCTTTCTTT | CAITASPRTEAFF
. | TRBD1 | TRBJ1-2 | TRBV9 | TGTGCCAGCGGTTCGGCAGGGGGCTCCTATGGCTACACCTTC | CASGSAGGSYGYTF
. | . | TRBJ1-5 | TRBV6-5 | TGTGCCAGCAGTTACTCGAAGAGTCAGCCCCAGCATTTT | CASSYSKSQPQHF
. | TRBD1 | TRBJ2-7 | TRBV7-9 | TGTGCCAGCAGCTCGACACCGAGGGGCAGGGGGTTTTCGGACGAGCAGTACTTC | CASSSTPRGRGFSDEQYF
. | TRBD1 | TRBJ2-3 | TRBV27 | TGTGCCAGCAGTACTCCGGGACAGTGGGCCACAGATACGCAGTATTTT | CASSTPGQWATDTQYF
. | . | TRBJ1-1 | TRBV1 | TGCACCAGCAGCCGAGAACGGTACAGGTGGGAGTGGAACACTGAAGCTTTCTTT | CTSSRERYRWEWNTEAFF
once | . | TRBJ2-5 | TRBV4-3 | TGCGCCAGCAGACAAGAGAGGGGAGGGGGTGAGACCCAGTACTTC | CASRQERGGGETQYF
. | TRBD1 | TRBJ1-4 | TRBV7-9 | TGTGCCAGCAGCTACCGGGACAGGGGAAATGAAAAACTGTTTTTT | CASSYRDRGNEKLFF